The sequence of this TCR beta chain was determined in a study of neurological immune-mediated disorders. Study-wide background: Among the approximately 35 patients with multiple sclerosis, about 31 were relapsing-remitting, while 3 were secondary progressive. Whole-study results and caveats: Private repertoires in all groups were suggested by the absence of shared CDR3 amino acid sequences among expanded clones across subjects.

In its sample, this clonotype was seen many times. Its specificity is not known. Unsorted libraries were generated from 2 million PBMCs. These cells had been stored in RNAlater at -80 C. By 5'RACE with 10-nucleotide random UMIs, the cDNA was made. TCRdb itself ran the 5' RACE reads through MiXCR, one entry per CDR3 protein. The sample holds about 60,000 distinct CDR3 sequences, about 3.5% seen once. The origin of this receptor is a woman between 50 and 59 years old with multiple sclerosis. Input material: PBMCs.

The CDR3 sequence is CATSDGAPTYEQYF. The CDR3 coding sequence is TGTGCCACCAGTGACGGGGCCCCGACCTACGAGCAGTACTTC. This chain connects TRBV24-1 to TRBJ2-7; TRBD1 or TRBD2 may be the D gene (5 bases each). The CDR3 extends over 14 amino acids. Trimming took 4 bases from V and 2 from J, leaving 11 bases between them. The V gene's germline CDR1 is KGHDR and CDR2 SFDVKD.